The 32 T cell receptor beta chains below were found in one sample sequenced in a study of T cell clonality in common variable immunodeficiency (dated by TCRdb to about 2015). What the study reported, not specific to this receptor: Reportedly, TCRbeta sequences from CVID had fewer deletions and N-nucleotide insertions, and highly modified clones with 13 or more V deletions were absent from CVID.

These receptors are not linked to any known antigen. Receptors were amplified or captured by the immunoSEQ multiplex PCR assay. The table was pulled from immuneACCESS by TCRdb, which kept in-frame rearrangements only. Such tables lose some clones; where checked, under half of the loss comes from unresolved V genes, and the rest has no known cause. This sample shows about 34,000 clones, and none of them turns up only once. The ten largest account for about 26% of the sample. Material for sequencing was peripheral blood mononuclear cells. These receptors were collected from a human donor with common variable immunodeficiency.

This clone showed up many times. Read data end 3 residues before the CDR3 end; the end is taken from the germline J gene. Other DNA variants within this sample encode the same CDR3. This sequence joins TRBV7-3 and TRBJ1-4; 9 positions agree with TRBD1. Germline CDR1 SGHTA, CDR2 FQGTGA. Trimming cost V 1 base and J 4 bases; bases outside gene matches: 4. CDR3 length: 16 amino acids. CDR3 protein: CASSLIGTGLNEKLFF. The CDR3 bases that were read are TGTGCCAGCAGCTTAATCGGGACAGGGCTTAATGAAAAA.

As regards this clone: The CDR3 end lies 3 residues beyond the end of the read and is filled in from the germline J gene. The gene calls are TRBV18 and TRBJ2-1, with TRBD1 matching over 7 bases. Looked up from germline, CDR1 is KGHSH and CDR2 is LQKENI. The length of the CDR3 is 16 residues. Trimming took 4 bases from V and 3 from J; bases not matched to a gene: 9. The sequenced CDR3 bases are TGTGCCAGCTCACGACAGGGCGGGTCGGACTACAATGAG. This sequence encodes CASSRQGGSDYNE. The complete CDR3 sequence is CASSRQGGSDYNEQFF.

In regard to this clone: Read data end 3 residues before the CDR3 end; the end is taken from the germline J gene. The chain carries TRBV7-8 and TRBJ2-5, with TRBD2 identical over 7 bases. The CDR3 spans 14 residues. In germline, CDR1 is SGHVS, CDR2 FQNEAQ. V shed 3 bases, J shed 2 bases, and the junction held 3 bases outside the gene matches. This chain's CDR3 is CASSFGGTQETQYF. The CDR3 DNA, read in part, is TGTGCCAGCAGCTTCGGGGGGACTCAAGAGACC. Full variable domain (outside the CDR3, taken from reference TRBV7-8 and TRBJ2-5): GAGVSQSPRYKVAKRGQDVALRCDPISGHVSLFWYQQALGQGPEFLTYFQNEAQLDKSGLPSDRFFAERPEGSVSTLKIQRTQQEDSAVYLCASSFGGTQETQYFGPGTRLLVL.

This clone was picked up many times. From the germline J gene comes the end of the CDR3, since the read stops 3 residues before it. The rearrangement joins TRBV11-2 to TRBJ1-2; maybe TRBD1 (6 bases). V was clipped by 5 bases and J by 0 bases, with 10 bases between them. The CDR3 spans 14 residues. From germline, CDR1 is SGHAT and CDR2 FQNNGV. The sequenced part of the CDR3 DNA is TGTGCCAGCAGCACAGGGATAACTAACTATGGC. Protein: CASSTGITNYG. The entire CDR3 is CASSTGITNYGYTF.

This clone was counted only a few times. The CDR3 loop is CASNLGLFQSSYNEQFF. CDR3 bases read: TGCGCCAGCAACCTAGGTCTCTTCCAAAGCTCCTACAATGAG. J is TRBJ2-1 and V is TRBV5-1; D is ambiguous. The read falls 3 residues short of the CDR3 end, and the missing part is taken from the germline J gene. CDR1 and CDR2 from the germline V gene are SGHRS and YFSETQ. Trimming took off 6 bases at V and 0 bases at J, with 19 bases between the two ends. This CDR3 is built from 17 residues.

Sample share makes this clone medium-sized. The sequence runs out 3 residues before the end of the CDR3; the remainder is reconstructed from the germline J gene. The chain is built from TRBV9 and TRBJ2-1, with a possible D match to TRBD2 (5 bases). The CDR3 length is 18 residues. Germline V gene data show CDR1 as SGDLS and CDR2 as YYNGEE. The ends were cut back, 0 bases at V and 6 bases at J, with 22 bases in the middle. CDR3 sequence: CASSVAGTGGYIVNEQFF. Partial CDR3 DNA: TGTGCCAGCAGCGTAGCCGGTACTGGCGGGTATATCGTCAATGAG.

This clone was observed a handful of times. From the germline J gene comes the end of the CDR3, since the read stops 3 residues before it. The genes are TRBV7-3 and TRBJ2-2, with TRBD2 matching 8 bases. Looked up from germline, CDR1 is SGHTA and CDR2 is FQGTGA. The CDR3 spans 15 residues. V lost 3 bases and J lost 1; bases outside the gene matches: 1. Incomplete CDR3 DNA: TGTGCCAGCAGCTTCACTAGCGGGAACACCGGGGAG. Its translation: CASSFTSGNTGE. The complete CDR3 protein is CASSFTSGNTGELFF.

This clone was detected many times. Coverage ceases 3 residues before the CDR3 finishes, and the germline J gene fills in the end. V is TRBV20-1 and J is TRBJ1-5; 11 nucleotides line up with TRBD1. CDR3 length equals 13 residues. From germline, CDR1 is DFQATT and CDR2 SNEGSKA (reference sequence). The V segment lost 6 bases and the J segment 5 bases; nucleotides outside the gene matches: 3. CDR3 bases read: TGCAGTGCGGGGACAGGGGGACATCAGCCC. It encodes CSAGTGGHQP. The CDR3, in full, reads CSAGTGGHQPQHF.

CDR3 DNA, as far as it was read: TGTGCCAGCAGCTTAGGTAGCGGGATTAATGAG. It is translated as CASSLGSGINE. The full CDR3 is CASSLGSGINEQFF. V and J are TRBV7-9 and TRBJ2-1, with 8 bases lining up with TRBD2. The read gets to within 3 residues of the CDR3 end, and the germline J gene fills in the rest. Unmatched junction bases numbered 3, after V lost 1 base and J lost 7 bases. The V gene's germline CDR1 is SEHNR and CDR2 FQNEAQ (reference sequence). CDR3 length: 14 amino acids.

Concerning this clone itself: Sequencing ends 3 residues short of the CDR3 end; the germline J gene provides the rest. The chain combines TRBV18 with TRBJ1-1, with D tentatively TRBD1 (5 bases). The germline CDR1 and CDR2 sequences are KGHSH and LQKENI. The CDR3 has 14 residues. Trimming shortened V by 0 bases and J by 7 bases, and 12 bases separated the two germline ends. Partial CDR3 DNA: TGTGCCAGCTCACCACCGGGAGGGGTAAGTGAA. It codes for CASSPPGGVSE. The complete CDR3 reads CASSPPGGVSEAFF.

This clone has at least ten counts. The CDR3 goes on 3 residues after the read ends, and that part is filled in from the germline J gene. The rearrangement links TRBV7-8 to TRBJ2-7; 7 bases agree with TRBD2. V dropped 0 bases and J dropped 4; count of bases not matched to a gene: 3. Germline CDR1 is SGHVS and CDR2 is FQNEAQ. The CDR3 extends over 14 amino acids. This CDR3 reads CASSLARERYEQYF. The sequenced CDR3 bases are TGTGCCAGCAGCTTAGCGCGGGAGCGATACGAG.

To note about this clone: The DNA ends 3 residues before the CDR3 does, and the rest of the CDR3 is filled in from the germline J gene. The chain couples TRBV11-2 to TRBJ2-3; the D gene is possibly TRBD2 (7 bases). Germline values: CDR1 SGHAT, CDR2 FQNNGV. V gave up 3 bases and J gave up 5 bases, with 12 bases separating them. The CDR3 sequence is 14 residues long. Partial CDR3 DNA: TGTGCCAGCAGCTTTATGAGGGGGGGAGATACG. It codes for CASSFMRGGDT. The CDR3 as a whole reads CASSFMRGGDTQYF.

A remark on this clone: The observed sequence ends 3 residues before the CDR3 terminus, with the missing tail filled in from the germline J gene. V and J are TRBV19 and TRBJ1-6; no firm D call. The CDR3 runs to 13 residues. CDR1 and CDR2 from the germline V gene are LNHDA and SQIVND (reference sequence). With 3 bases removed from V and 10 bases from J, the gap between germline ends came to 10 bases. The sequenced CDR3 bases are TGTGCCAGTAGTATTGAGGTCCAGTCACCC. The encoded protein is CASSIEVQSP. The whole CDR3 sequence reads CASSIEVQSPLHF.

This clone has only a few counts. Sequencing ends 3 residues short of the CDR3 end; the germline J gene provides the rest. The chain joins TRBV6-1 to TRBJ1-2, with 7 bases lining up with TRBD1. Germline CDR1 is MNHNS and CDR2 is SASEGT. The J segment lost 4 bases and the V segment lost 2 bases, leaving 10 bases of the junction unmatched. CDR3 size: 16 residues. The CDR3 sequence is CASSEPSEGAFYGYTF. The DNA read from the CDR3 is TGTGCCAGCAGTGAACCTTCAGAGGGGGCGTTCTATGGC.

Only a few counts were recorded for this clone. The read ends 3 residues before the CDR3 terminus; that terminus is restored from the germline J gene. V and J are TRBV7-8 and TRBJ2-3; 7 nucleotides line up with TRBD2. CDR3 length: 17 residues. Trimming removed 8 bases from V and 4 bases from J; junction bases left unmatched: 18. Germline V lookup: CDR1 SGHVS, CDR2 FQNEAQ. CDR3 DNA (partial): TGTGCCAGCCAAAGGCGGGTGGGCGGGAGCAGCGCAGATACG. This codes for CASQRRVGGSSADT. The CDR3 in its entirety is CASQRRVGGSSADTQYF. Variable domain in full (rest from reference TRBV7-8 and TRBJ2-3): GAGVSQSPRYKVAKRGQDVALRCDPISGHVSLFWYQQALGQGPEFLTYFQNEAQLDKSGLPSDRFFAERPEGSVSTLKIQRTQQEDSAVYLCASQRRVGGSSADTQYFGPGTRLTVL.

The sample holds many counts of this clone. The read terminates 3 residues before the CDR3 end, so the remaining end is supplied by the germline J gene. This sample includes further DNA sequences coding for the same CDR3. The V call is TRBV7-9, the J call TRBJ1-1; D ambiguous. CDR3 length equals 13 residues. Germline V CDR1 and CDR2: SEHNR, FQNEAQ (reference sequence). V was clipped by 3 bases and J by 1 base, with 6 bases between them. CDR3 bases read: TGTGCCAGCAGCTTGGAGGGGAACACTGAA. This translates into CASSLEGNTE. The complete CDR3 sequence is CASSLEGNTEAFF.

This clone was recorded at least ten times. The read ends 3 residues early relative to the CDR3; the germline J gene fills the gap. J is TRBJ2-4 and V is TRBV19, with a possible D match to TRBD2 (6 bases). CDR3 size: 14 residues. CDR1 is LNHDA, CDR2 SQIVND, per germline (reference sequence). Trimming removed 1 base at V and 5 bases at J, with 9 bases between. CDR3 amino acids: CASSIGWGENIQYF. CDR3 DNA (partial): TGTGCCAGTAGTATAGGATGGGGGGAAAACATT.

In its sample, this clone was seen many times. Read sequence stops 3 residues before the CDR3 end, and the germline J gene provides the missing end. This sequence joins TRBV20-1 and TRBJ2-7; TRBD2 matches at 7 bases. CDR3 length equals 15 residues. Trimming removed 0 bases from V and 2 bases from J; junction bases left unmatched: 7. Germline V gene lookup returns CDR1 DFQATT and CDR2 SNEGSKA (reference sequence). CDR3 loop: CSARDVPAGTYEQYF. The CDR3 bases that were read are TGCAGTGCTAGAGATGTCCCAGCGGGAACCTACGAG.

This clone turned up a few times. The DNA ends 3 residues before the CDR3 does, and the rest of the CDR3 is filled in from the germline J gene. V gene TRBV6-1 combines with J gene TRBJ1-1; TRBD1 might be the D (6 bases). The CDR3 covers 16 residues. Germline V CDR1 and CDR2: MNHNS, SASEGT. Trimming left V 0 bases short and J 4 bases short, with 15 bases between. The CDR3 sequence is CASSEAGPGVGTEAFF. CDR3 DNA (partial): TGTGCCAGCAGTGAAGCTGGGCCAGGGGTGGGCACTGAA.

As to this clone: The read is 3 residues too short to cover the CDR3 end, so that end is filled in from the germline J gene. The chain recombines TRBV7-8 with TRBJ2-3; weak D call: TRBD1 (5 bases). CDR1 is SGHVS and CDR2 is FQNEAQ in the germline V gene. The germline V and J ends were trimmed by 3 bases and 0 bases, with 13 bases remaining between them. This CDR3 is 16 amino acids long. The CDR3 protein is CASSFGAVTSTDTQYF. CDR3 DNA, as far as it was read: TGTGCCAGCAGCTTTGGGGCAGTTACTAGCACAGATACG.

In this sample, this clone turned up a few times. With the read ending 3 residues before the CDR3 end, the germline J gene is used to fill in that end. The chain has TRBV6-1 and TRBJ1-4, with a tentative D call TRBD1 (5 bases). The CDR3 is made up of 14 amino acids. Germline CDR1 is MNHNS and CDR2 is SASEGT. With 3 bases removed from V and 7 bases from J, the gap between germline ends came to 12 bases. CDR3 DNA, as far as it was read: TGTGCCAGCAGTGAGGGCGGGGCTGGTGAAAAA. Protein: CASSEGGAGEK. The CDR3 in full is CASSEGGAGEKLFF.

This clone was seen a handful of times. The CDR3 end is not reached by the read, which stops 3 residues before it; the germline J gene fills it in. V usage is TRBV7-2 and J usage is TRBJ2-5; TRBD1 aligns across 8 bases. The CDR3 covers 15 residues. V shed 0 bases, J shed 5 bases, and the junction held 5 bases outside the gene matches. Germline loops: CDR1 SGHTA, CDR2 FQGNSA. CDR3 residues: CASSLAQGAWETQYF. Incomplete CDR3 DNA: TGTGCCAGCAGCTTAGCGCAGGGGGCCTGGGAGACC.

About this clone itself: The sequence runs out 3 residues before the end of the CDR3; the remainder is reconstructed from the germline J gene. The V call is TRBV7-2, the J call TRBJ2-3; D is uncertain. This CDR3 contains 13 residues. The germline V gene encodes CDR1 SGHTA and CDR2 FQGNSA. V was pared by 0 bases and J by 2 bases, with 3 bases between. The part of the CDR3 DNA that was read is TGTGCCAGCAGCTTAGCTCTCACAGATACG. Amino acids: CASSLALTDT. The entire CDR3 protein reads CASSLALTDTQYF. The complete variable domain, with remaining parts taken from reference TRBV7-2 and TRBJ2-3, reads GAGVSQSPSNKVTEKGKDVELRCDPISGHTALYWYRQSLGQGLEFLIYFQGNSAPDKSGLPSDRFSAERTGGSVSTLTIQRTQQEDSAVYLCASSLALTDTQYFGPGTRLTVL.

This clone was counted ten times or more. The DNA ends 3 residues before the CDR3 does, and the rest of the CDR3 is filled in from the germline J gene. The chain has TRBV7-2 and TRBJ2-7; 8 positions agree with TRBD1. CDR3 length equals 14 residues. Germline V CDR1 and CDR2: SGHTA, FQGNSA. Trimming at V came to 4 bases and at J to 0 bases, leaving 2 bases not matched to a gene. The sequenced part of the CDR3 DNA is TGTGCCAGCAGCTCAACAGGGGGCTCCTACGAG. This codes for CASSSTGGSYE. The CDR3, in full, reads CASSSTGGSYEQYF.

The part of the CDR3 DNA that was read is TGTGCCAGCAGACCCACAGGGATCAGATTTTCACCC. This translates into CASRPTGIRFSP. The CDR3 as a whole reads CASRPTGIRFSPLHF. The chain recombines TRBV6-2 or TRBV6-3 with TRBJ1-6, with D tentatively TRBD1 (6 bases). The CDR3 extends 3 residues past the end of the read, so its final part is completed from the germline J gene. CDR3 length: 15 residues. Germline-derived CDR1 and CDR2 are MNHEY and SVGEGT. The V gene lost 6 bases and the J gene lost 9 bases, with 18 bases spanning the gap.

This clone was counted ten times or more. The CDR3 is cut off 3 residues early in the read; its end comes from the germline J gene. This chain uses TRBV19 with TRBJ1-2, with 11 bases lining up with TRBD1. This CDR3 is built from 17 residues. Trimming took 3 bases from V and 6 from J; bases not matched to a gene: 12. Germline CDR1 LNHDA, CDR2 SQIVND (reference sequence). CDR3 in amino acids: CASSILATGQGENGYTF. The sequenced CDR3 bases are TGTGCCAGTAGTATTTTGGCTACGGGACAGGGGGAGAATGGC.

This clone was counted ten times or more. CDR3 sequence reads: CASGGRSTDTQYF. CDR3 DNA (partial): TGTGCCAGCGGCGGCCGGAGCACAGATACG. The V call is TRBV7-6, the J call TRBJ2-3; D gene ambiguous. The CDR3 end falls 3 residues outside the read, so it is completed with the germline J gene. Germline V gene lookup returns CDR1 SGHVS and CDR2 FNYEAQ. The CDR3 spans 13 residues. Trimming left V 8 bases short and J 0 bases short, with 9 bases between. Looking up the rest from reference TRBV7-6 and TRBJ2-3 gives the full variable domain: GAGVSQSPRYKVTKRGQDVALRCDPISGHVSLYWYRQALGQGPEFLTYFNYEAQQDKSGLPNDRFSAERPEGSISTLTIQRTEQRDSAMYRCASGGRSTDTQYFGPGTRLTVL.

There are a few counts of this clone. The read is 3 residues too short to cover the CDR3 end, so that end is filled in from the germline J gene. The chain couples TRBV7-9 to TRBJ1-5; 8 nucleotides line up with TRBD1. CDR3 size: 14 residues. Germline CDR1 reads SEHNR; CDR2 reads FQNEAQ (reference sequence). The trim removed 6 bases at V and 3 bases at J, leaving 4 bases unmatched. The CDR3 loop is CASSSGQVNQPQHF. The sequenced part of the CDR3 DNA is TGTGCCAGCAGTTCGGGACAGGTCAATCAGCCC.

There are many counts of this clone. The CDR3 protein is CSGGTGGYEQYF. The DNA read from the CDR3 is TGCAGCGGGGGGACAGGGGGCTACGAG. The V call is TRBV29-1, the J call TRBJ2-7, with TRBD1 identical over 11 bases. The read comes to an end 3 residues before the CDR3 does, leaving the germline J gene to fill in the end. CDR3 length: 12 amino acids. V was pared by 7 bases and J by 3 bases, with 2 bases of the junction left unmatched. Germline CDR1 is SQVTM and CDR2 is ANQGSEA.

Worth noting for this clone: The CDR3 end lies 3 residues beyond the end of the read and is filled in from the germline J gene. V gene TRBV7-9 combines with J gene TRBJ1-2; D uncertain. CDR1 and CDR2 (germline): SEHNR, FQNEAQ (reference sequence). The CDR3 extends over 10 amino acids. V was trimmed by 3 bases and J by 6 bases, leaving 2 bases between them. The part of the CDR3 DNA that was read is TGTGCCAGCAGCTTCGATGGC. It specifies CASSFDG. The full-length CDR3 reads as CASSFDGYTF.

The table lists this clone with many counts. Sequencing ends 3 residues short of the CDR3 end; the germline J gene provides the rest. J is TRBJ2-2 and V is TRBV5-1; 11 bases match TRBD2. V lost 0 bases, J lost 4 bases, and 5 bases stayed unmatched. Germline V gene lookup returns CDR1 SGHRS and CDR2 YFSETQ. The CDR3 runs 17 residues. Here the CDR3 reads CASSLEGGTSGTGELFF. The covered CDR3 bases are TGCGCCAGCAGCTTGGAAGGTGGGACTAGCGGCACCGGGGAG.

This clone was seen only a few times. Read sequence stops 3 residues before the CDR3 end, and the germline J gene provides the missing end. The gene calls are TRBV29-1 and TRBJ2-3; 10 positions agree with TRBD2. There are 14 residues in the CDR3. The V gene's germline CDR1 is SQVTM and CDR2 ANQGSEA. Trimming took 6 bases from V and 2 from J; bases not matched to a gene: 5. Incomplete CDR3 DNA: TGCAGCGTCAAGACTAGCGGGCTCACAGATACG. It codes for CSVKTSGLTDT. The complete CDR3 protein is CSVKTSGLTDTQYF.